This T cell receptor (beta chain) was recorded in a study of T cells in Graves' hyperthyroidism and ophthalmopathy. Amplified regions were TCR beta CDR3 sequences from RNA transcripts. The TCR CDR3 was amplified in a first-round RT-PCR using the HTBI primer set. TCRdb reprocessed the multiplex PCR reads with MiXCR, giving one entry per CDR3 protein. The sample yields about 600,000 distinct CDR3 sequences, around 16% seen once. The CDR3 length is 15 residues. V was cut by 0 bases and J by 2 bases, with 10 bases left in between. CDR1 is SGHKS, CDR2 YYEKEE, per germline (reference sequence). In this sample, this clonotype turned up a few times. The antigen is unknown. Study outcomes and limitations: Most thyroid-expanded clonotypes above 0.001 were also found in blood.

Criteria for exclusion of patients were uncontrolled infection, other autoimmune disease, pregnancy or lactation. The chain carries TRBV5-5 and TRBJ2-3; D not resolved. This clonotype originated in a middle-aged woman with Graves' ophthalmopathy. The specimen sequenced was blood. This CDR3 reads CASSLDPRATDTQYF. DNA of the CDR3: TGTGCCAGCAGCTTGGACCCAAGGGCCACAGATACGCAGTATTTT. Together with reference TRBV5-5 and TRBJ2-3, the CDR3 gives the full variable domain: DAGVTQSPTHLIKTRGQQVTLRCSPISGHKSVSWYQQVLGQGPQFIFQYYEKEERGRGNFPDRFSARQFPNYSSELNVNALLLGDSALYLCASSLDPRATDTQYFGPGTRLTVL.